The rows below give T cell receptor beta chains drawn from one sample of a study of OX40 agonist ivuxolimab in advanced cancers. Assay: immunoSEQ multiplex PCR; the TCRdb copy retains only in-frame clones and omits some. The table has approximately 74,000 clones, about 93% seen once. Source: CD4+ or CD8+ T cells sorted from blood, taken in a trial of the OX40 agonist ivuxolimab. The source is an adult with an advanced solid tumor such as melanoma, head and neck, liver or kidney cancer. Each CDR3 is given with its conserved first and last residue. Each record gives: J gene, D gene, V gene, clone size, CDR3 protein, CDR3 DNA. The D gene is left open where the match is weak. Where a row states a size, it is once, few, many or the class of an expanded clone; other rows omit it.

TRBJ2-7	-	TRBV13	-	CASRGVNAYEQYF	TGTGCCAGCAGAGGGGTCAACGCCTACGAGCAGTACTTC
TRBJ1-1	-	TRBV19	-	CASSIVENTEAFF	TGTGCCAGTAGTATAGTTGAGAACACTGAAGCTTTCTTT
TRBJ2-6	TRBD1	TRBV19	once	CASRTGTRGANVLTF	TGTGCCAGCCGGACAGGGACTCGTGGGGCCAACGTCCTGACTTTC
TRBJ2-7	-	TRBV2	once	CASSEIPQDLAYEQYF	TGTGCCAGCAGTGAAATCCCCCAGGACCTTGCCTACGAGCAGTACTTC
TRBJ1-6	-	TRBV5-5	-	CASSQGSPLHF	TGTGCCAGCAGCCAGGGTTCACCCCTCCACTTT
TRBJ2-2	-	TRBV27	-	CASSLLVGAGELFF	TGTGCCAGCAGTTTATTGGTGGGGGCCGGGGAGCTGTTTTTT
TRBJ1-4	TRBD1	TRBV14	-	CASSPWDSRNEKLFF	TGTGCCAGCAGCCCGTGGGACAGTAGAAATGAAAAACTGTTTTTT
TRBJ2-7	TRBD2	TRBV5-1	-	CASSPGLAGGPVITYEQYF	TGCGCCAGCAGCCCCGGACTAGCGGGAGGGCCTGTAATTACCTACGAGCAGTACTTC
TRBJ1-2	-	TRBV7-9	-	CASSLGANYGYTF	TGTGCCAGCAGCTTAGGAGCTAACTATGGCTACACCTTC
TRBJ2-1	-	TRBV29-1	once	CSVEGGRDLNEQFF	TGCAGCGTTGAAGGGGGGCGCGATCTTAATGAGCAGTTCTTC
TRBJ2-2	TRBD2	TRBV5-4	-	CASSAGAGGGNTGELFF	TGTGCCAGCAGCGCGGGAGCGGGAGGGGGGAACACCGGGGAGCTGTTTTTT
TRBJ1-4	TRBD1	TRBV10-3	-	CAISAGQGSEKLFF	TGTGCCATCAGTGCGGGACAGGGCAGTGAAAAACTGTTTTTT
TRBJ2-3	-	TRBV10-3	-	CAITGDYSDTQYF	TGTGCCATCACTGGGGATTACAGTGATACGCAGTATTTT
TRBJ2-7	-	TRBV7-9	-	CASRDTRYEQYF	TGTGCCAGCAGGGACACTAGGTACGAGCAGTACTTC
TRBJ2-5	TRBD1	TRBV29-1	-	CSVVDRGETQYF	TGCAGCGTAGTAGACAGGGGAGAGACCCAGTACTTC
TRBJ2-5	-	TRBV7-3	-	CASSLTGVGETQYF	TGTGCCAGCAGCTTAACGGGGGTTGGTGAGACCCAGTACTTC
TRBJ2-1	TRBD2	TRBV7-2	-	CASSLMPSGRPYYNEQFF	TGTGCCAGCAGCTTAATGCCTAGCGGGAGACCCTACTACAATGAGCAGTTCTTC
TRBJ2-5	TRBD1	TRBV28	-	CASSSGQGRETQYF	TGTGCCAGCAGTTCTGGACAGGGCCGAGAGACCCAGTACTTC
TRBJ2-1	TRBD2	TRBV2	-	CASSESPGLAGGEQFF	TGTGCCAGCAGTGAATCCCCGGGACTAGCGGGGGGTGAGCAGTTCTTC
TRBJ2-7	TRBD1	TRBV6-5	-	CASSYSPSLGGHEQYF	TGTGCCAGCAGTTACTCCCCTTCCCTAGGGGGCCACGAGCAGTACTTC
TRBJ2-3	-	TRBV12-5	-	CASGFLSGGPSTDTQYF	TGTGCTAGTGGTTTCCTCTCTGGCGGGCCTAGCACAGATACGCAGTATTTT
TRBJ2-2	-	TRBV4-2	-	CASSQEVTGELFF	TGTGCCAGCAGCCAAGAGGTGACCGGGGAGCTGTTTTTT
TRBJ2-2	-	TRBV7-3	-	CASSLLITGELFF	TGTGCCAGCAGCTTACTGATCACCGGGGAGCTGTTTTTT
TRBJ2-7	-	TRBV5-5	once	CASSLALGPSYEQYF	TGTGCCAGCAGCTTGGCCTTGGGACCGTCCTACGAGCAGTACTTC
TRBJ1-1	-	TRBV28	-	CASSQPGNTEAFF	TGTGCCAGCAGCCAGCCCGGGAACACTGAAGCTTTCTTT
TRBJ2-3	TRBD2	TRBV7-9	-	CASSLGTSGRTDTQYF	TGTGCCAGCAGCTTGGGGACTAGCGGGAGGACCGATACGCAGTATTTT
TRBJ1-2	TRBD1	TRBV4-2	-	CASGQGGNYGYTF	TGTGCCAGCGGACAGGGTGGCAACTATGGCTACACCTTC
TRBJ2-7	-	TRBV4-2	-	CASSQGAHYEQYF	TGTGCCAGCAGCCAGGGCGCCCACTACGAGCAGTACTTC